The 17 T cell receptor beta chains reported below all come from one sample, sequenced in a study of blood T cell repertoires in COVID-19. Only in-frame clones appear in the TCRdb table, and some are missing; sequencing was by immunoSEQ multiplex PCR. The table includes fewer than 250,000 clones, 70% to 90% detected once. Sequencing used peripheral blood. These receptors all come from a woman in her 70s with acute or convalescent COVID-19.

In regard to this clone: The identical CDR3 is also encoded by other nucleotide sequences in the sample. CDR3 nucleotides: TGTGCCAGCAGCCAAGTGCGGGGGGGATCCTACAATGAGCAGTTCTTC. Protein sequence: CASSQVRGGSYNEQFF. The chain employs TRBV3-1 (or the pseudogene TRBV3-2) and TRBJ2-1, with 9 bases fitting TRBD2. V lost 1 base and J lost 1; bases outside the gene matches: 2. Germline V gene lookup returns CDR1 LGHDT and CDR2 YNNKEL (reference sequence). This CDR3 region has 16 residues.

V and J are TRBV2 and TRBJ1-4; 8 positions agree with TRBD1. Germline CDR1 SNHLY, CDR2 FYNNEI. This CDR3 contains 13 residues. V trimming: 8 bases; J trimming: 6 bases; junction bases outside the gene matches: 5. The CDR3 nucleotides are TGTGCCAGCTGCAGGGGGCCGGATGAAAAACTGTTTTTT. Amino acid sequence: CASCRGPDEKLFF.

This clone was counted many times. This chain links TRBV2 with TRBJ2-3; a weak D match, TRBD1 (6 bases). Germline CDR1 reads SNHLY; CDR2 reads FYNNEI. CDR3 length: 13 residues. Trimming stripped 4 bases from V and 3 bases from J, with 8 bases between. CDR3 in amino acids: CASSGQVTDTQYF. The DNA for the CDR3 is TGTGCCAGCAGTGGACAGGTAACAGATACGCAGTATTTT. The complete variable domain, with remaining parts taken from reference TRBV2 and TRBJ2-3, reads EPEVTQTPSHQVTQMGQEVILRCVPISNHLYFYWYRQILGQKVEFLVSFYNNEISEKSEIFDDQFSVERPDGSNFTLKIRSTKLEDSAMYFCASSGQVTDTQYFGPGTRLTVL.

This sequence joins TRBV10-3 and TRBJ2-7; 7 bases align to TRBD2. The V segment lost 4 bases and the J segment 6 bases; nucleotides outside the gene matches: 6. This CDR3 comprises 13 residues. CDR1 ENHRY and CDR2 SYGVKD come from the germline V gene. The CDR3 DNA follows: TGTGCCATCAGTGGGGAGGGAGATGTCGAGCAGTACTTC. Translating it yields CAISGEGDVEQYF.

The J gene is TRBJ1-1, the V gene TRBV4-1; 8 bases agree with TRBD1. The CDR3 is 13 amino acids. J was trimmed by 6 bases and V by 2 bases; bases with no gene match: 2. Germline V lookup: CDR1 MGHRA, CDR2 YSYEKL. Here the CDR3 reads CASSQWTGSEAFF. In nucleotides, the CDR3 is TGCGCCAGCAGCCAATGGACAGGGTCTGAAGCTTTCTTT.

The chain has TRBV11-3 and TRBJ1-6; D gene unclear. V was pared by 1 base and J by 0 bases, with 13 bases between. CDR3 length: 18 amino acids. CDR1 is SGHNT and CDR2 is YENEEA in the germline V gene. The CDR3 protein is CASSLVGTVSSYNSPLHF. The CDR3 DNA follows: TGTGCCAGCAGCTTAGTGGGCACAGTAAGCTCCTATAATTCACCCCTCCACTTT.

The J gene is TRBJ2-7, the V gene TRBV5-1; 7 nucleotides agree with TRBD1. Germline lookup yields CDR1 SGHRS and CDR2 YFSETQ. The V segment lost 0 bases and the J segment 0 bases; nucleotides outside the gene matches: 0. This CDR3 is 14 amino acids long. Here the CDR3 reads CASSLGDSSYEQYF. The CDR3 DNA reads TGCGCCAGCAGCTTGGGGGACAGCTCCTACGAGCAGTACTTC. Full variable domain (missing parts from reference TRBV5-1 and TRBJ2-7): KAGVTQTPRYLIKTRGQQVTLSCSPISGHRSVSWYQQTPGQGLQFLFEYFSETQRNKGNFPGRFSGRQFSNSRSEMNVSTLELGDSALYLCASSLGDSSYEQYFGPGTRLTVT.

The J gene is TRBJ1-2, the V gene TRBV19, with a tentative D call TRBD1 (6 bases). The CDR3 is 17 residues long. Germline CDR1 LNHDA, CDR2 SQIVND (reference sequence). The V end lost 5 bases, the J end lost 0 bases, and 19 bases lay between the germline ends. Here the CDR3 DNA reads TGTGCCAGTAGTTTCGGACAGTGGGTGAAAGCTAACTATGGCTACACCTTC. Amino acids: CASSFGQWVKANYGYTF.

The chain couples TRBV14 to TRBJ1-3; maybe TRBD1 (5 bases). The V end lost 0 bases, the J end lost 3 bases, and 9 bases lay between the germline ends. Germline CDR1 reads SGHDN; CDR2 reads FVKESK. The length of the CDR3 is 15 residues. CDR3 loop: CASSQDRGFGNTIYF. CDR3 bases: TGTGCCAGCAGCCAAGATAGGGGATTTGGAAACACCATATATTTT.

The rearrangement joins TRBV19 to TRBJ2-2; TRBD1 aligns across 11 bases. CDR1 LNHDA and CDR2 SQIVND come from the germline V gene (reference sequence). V shed 5 bases and J 3 bases; nucleotides not matched to a gene: 2. This CDR3 is built from 15 residues. The CDR3 DNA follows: TGTGCCAGTAGTGGGACAGGGGGATACACCGGGGAGCTGTTTTTT. Translated: CASSGTGGYTGELFF.

This chain connects TRBV5-5 to TRBJ1-5, with TRBD1 as a possible D gene (5 bases). V dropped 0 bases and J dropped 1 base, with 8 bases sitting between them. The germline V gene encodes CDR1 SGHKS and CDR2 YYEKEE (reference sequence). CDR3 length: 15 residues. CDR3 in amino acids: CASSLAGKSNQPQHF. The CDR3 DNA follows: TGTGCCAGCAGCTTGGCAGGGAAAAGCAATCAGCCCCAGCATTTT.

This CDR3 is CASSPRTSNEKLFF. The CDR3 bases are TGTGCCAGTAGTCCCCGGACTTCTAATGAAAAACTGTTTTTT. This chain uses TRBV19 with TRBJ1-4; the D is unclear. The CDR3 has 14 amino acids. CDR1 is LNHDA, CDR2 SQIVND, per germline (reference sequence). V lost 5 bases and J 3 bases, leaving 10 bases between the germline ends.

This clone is a singleton in its sample. The rearrangement joins TRBV28 to TRBJ1-4, with D tentatively TRBD1 (6 bases). Trimming shortened V by 7 bases and J by 4 bases, and 13 bases separated the two germline ends. Per the germline V gene, CDR1 is MDHEN and CDR2 is SYDVKM. The length of the CDR3 is 14 residues. CDR3 DNA sequence: TGTGCCAGCACCCAGGGGAACATTAATGAAAAACTGTTTTTT. This translates into CASTQGNINEKLFF.

J is TRBJ2-7 and V is TRBV5-6; no clear D. Per germline, CDR1 SGHDT and CDR2 YYEEEE. The CDR3 contains 15 residues. The V end was cut by 6 bases, the J end by 1 base, with 17 bases between. The CDR3 bases are TGTGCCAGCACCTCCGCCCAACCCGGTTCCTACGAGCAGTACTTC. Translated: CASTSAQPGSYEQYF.

The chain is built from TRBV9 and TRBJ2-1; tentatively, D is TRBD2 (6 bases). This CDR3 comprises 16 residues. V lost 0 bases, J lost 9 bases, and 19 bases lay in between. Per the germline V gene, CDR1 is SGDLS and CDR2 is YYNGEE. The CDR3 nucleotides read TGTGCCAGCAGCGTAGGATGGGCGGGGATCCAGGTTGAGCAGTTCTTC. This translates into CASSVGWAGIQVEQFF.

CDR3 sequence (DNA): TGCAGCGTTGAATCCCGGAGCTCCTACAATGAGCAGTTCTTC. Translating it yields CSVESRSSYNEQFF. The chain employs TRBV29-1 and TRBJ2-1; D gene ambiguous. The ends were cut back, 2 bases at V and 0 bases at J, with 8 bases in the middle. CDR3 length: 14 residues. In germline, CDR1 is SQVTM, CDR2 ANQGSEA.

The rearrangement uses TRBV7-2 and TRBJ1-5; D is ambiguous. The CDR3 loop spans 14 amino acids. Trimming cost V 2 bases and J 5 bases, with 10 bases left between them. CDR1 and CDR2 (germline): SGHTA, FQGNSA. CDR3 sequence: CASSLLGRHQPQHF. CDR3 nucleotide sequence: TGTGCCAGCAGCTTATTGGGCAGGCATCAGCCCCAGCATTTT.